The following is a T cell receptor beta chain sequence with its context. Antigen: not known. These data belong to a study of blood T cells in healthy people across ages. The study, taken as a whole, reports: Comparison with aged donors showed that long-lived donors had more naive CD4+ cells and higher diversity. The recorded TCR beta diversity per million T cells decreased in a roughly linear manner with age.

With 3 bases removed from V and 2 bases from J, the gap between germline ends came to 10 bases. The CDR3 runs to 15 residues. Germline CDR1 reads ENHRY; CDR2 reads SYGVKD. For the second PCR, which ran for about 6 to 11 cycles, a sample-barcoded 5' primer and a J-beta primer mix were used. A tag from a template-switch adaptor with 12 random nucleotides marked each cDNA molecule. TCRdb re-derived calls from the 5' RACE reads in MiXCR, one entry per CDR3 protein. The sample gives 500,000 to 600,000 distinct CDR3 sequences, roughly a quarter of which show up once; approximately 18% is in the top ten. The TCR sequence derives from a woman between 65 and 79 years old in good health. This chain joins TRBV10-3 and TRBJ2-2; perhaps TRBD2 as D (5 bases). Sequencing was done on a sample of blood. CDR3 sequence: CAISERELNTGELFF. For the CDR3, the DNA is TGTGCCATCAGTGAAAGGGAGTTAAACACCGGGGAGCTGTTTTTT.